This TCR beta chain emerged from a study of shared clonotypes between healthy human individuals. This table comes from immunoSEQ multiplex PCR, and its TCRdb copy is limited to in-frame clones, with some not included. The sample records about 2 million clones, roughly 96% being singletons. This CDR3 is 14 amino acids long. Germline CDR1 MNHNY, CDR2 SVGAGI (reference sequence). Trimming at V came to 8 bases and at J to 0 bases, leaving 4 bases not matched to a gene. The chain recombines TRBV6-6 with TRBJ2-5; the match to TRBD1 covers 9 bases. Sequenced sample: naive CD4+ T cells sorted from blood. This sample's subset: CD45RA+ positively selected. The sequence came from a man in his late teens or twenties in good health. CDR3: CASWDREYQETQYF. CDR3 DNA sequence: TGTGCCAGCTGGGACAGGGAGTACCAAGAGACCCAGTACTTC.